The 26 T cell receptor beta chains below come from one sample, sequenced in a study of cytomegalovirus exposure and HLA in healthy donors. The PCR had 60 Vbeta and 13 Jbeta primers. The table came from immunoSEQ multiplex PCR; TCRdb's copy has only in-frame clones and leaves some out. The table includes 150,000 to 200,000 clones, roughly 65% detected once. The sample consisted of PBMCs. These TCRs come from a man aged 18 to 29 in good health and CMV-seropositive.

This clone was counted between two and nine times. The rearrangement links TRBV2 to TRBJ1-3, with unresolved D. The V gene's germline CDR1 is SNHLY and CDR2 FYNNEI. V shed 8 bases and J shed 0 bases, with 8 bases lying between them. The length of the CDR3 is 13 residues. The CDR3 DNA reads as TGTGCCAGCCTCGAGGACTCTGGAAACACCATATATTTT. It is translated as CASLEDSGNTIYF.

This clone was detected once. The genes are TRBV6-1 and TRBJ2-2; 7 positions match TRBD2. Germline CDR1 and CDR2: MNHNS and SASEGT. V dropped 3 bases and J dropped 4; count of bases not matched to a gene: 8. The CDR3 length is 16 residues. In DNA, the CDR3 is TGTGCCAGCAGTGATGGGGGGGGAAGGGGCACCGGGGAGCTGTTTTTT. Translating gives CASSDGGGRGTGELFF.

The rearrangement uses TRBV14 and TRBJ1-2; TRBD1 agrees at 9 bases. V shed 3 bases, J shed 4 bases, and the junction held 9 bases outside the gene matches. Germline V CDR1 and CDR2: SGHDN, FVKESK. The CDR3 length is 16 residues. This chain's CDR3 is CASSHMGQGGTYGYTF. CDR3 nucleotide sequence: TGTGCCAGCAGCCACATGGGACAGGGCGGAACCTATGGCTACACCTTC.

This clone was seen only once. The chain employs TRBV6-5 and TRBJ1-6, with 9 bases lining up with TRBD1. With 10 bases clipped from V and 11 bases from J, the junction kept 6 bases outside the gene matches. The germline gives CDR1 MNHEY, CDR2 SVGAGI. This CDR3 has 12 amino acids. CDR3 region: CATGQGIPPLHF. CDR3 coding DNA: TGTGCCACCGGACAGGGGATTCCACCCCTCCACTTT.

This clone has just a few counts. This chain joins TRBV19 and TRBJ1-5; maybe TRBD1 (6 bases). The germline V and J ends were trimmed by 7 bases and 3 bases, with 16 bases remaining between them. CDR1 LNHDA and CDR2 SQIVND come from the germline V gene (reference sequence). CDR3 length: 15 amino acids. The CDR3 sequence: CASTTSGGHNQPQHF. In DNA, the CDR3 is TGTGCCAGTACAACTTCGGGGGGCCACAATCAGCCCCAGCATTTT.

This chain uses TRBV6-6 with TRBJ2-1; TRBD2 is a possible D gene (5 bases). The germline gives CDR1 MNHNY, CDR2 SVGAGI (reference sequence). The V end lost 7 bases, the J end lost 0 bases, and 13 bases lay between the germline ends. CDR3 length: 15 residues. CDR3 nucleotides: TGTGCCAGCAATAGGAGCGGCCGCTCCTACAATGAGCAGTTCTTC. Translating it yields CASNRSGRSYNEQFF.

V usage is TRBV6-5 and J usage is TRBJ2-5; 9 bases fit TRBD1. The CDR3 is 16 residues long. CDR1 and CDR2 (germline): MNHEY, SVGAGI. Trimming took 0 bases from V and 5 from J; bases not matched to a gene: 7. DNA of the CDR3: TGTGCCAGCAGTTACTCACTTCCCGGGACAGGGGAGACCCAGTACTTC. This sequence encodes CASSYSLPGTGETQYF.

This clone was detected only once. The rearrangement joins TRBV30 to TRBJ1-1; perhaps TRBD1 as D (5 bases). V gave up 2 bases and J gave up 2 bases, with 12 bases separating them. The CDR3 loop spans 14 amino acids. From germline, CDR1 is GTSNPN and CDR2 SVGIG (reference sequence). CDR3 in amino acids: CAWSLGTGNTEAFF. CDR3 coding DNA: TGTGCCTGGAGTCTAGGAACAGGAAACACTGAAGCTTTCTTT.

The chain combines TRBV12-5 with TRBJ2-2, with 11 bases aligning to TRBD2. The CDR3 runs 15 residues. Germline loops: CDR1 LGHNT, CDR2 FRNRAP. Losses at the gene ends were 9 bases for V and 3 bases for J; bases not matched to a gene: 6. CDR3 in DNA: TGTGCTAGCCGAGGTAGCGGGAGGGACACCGGGGAGCTGTTTTTT. This gives the protein CASRGSGRDTGELFF.

The count of this clone is one. The CDR3 bases are TGTGCCAGTCTTCAAGGACTTTCGAACACTGAAGCTTTCTTT. Translated: CASLQGLSNTEAFF. The chain carries TRBV19 and TRBJ1-1; D unclear. The germline V gene has CDR1 LNHDA and CDR2 SQIVND (reference sequence). The CDR3 contains 14 residues. V lost 8 bases and J lost 1, with 14 bases in between.

In this sample, this clone turned up a few times. The genes are TRBV18 and TRBJ2-1; the D gene is possibly TRBD2 (6 bases). CDR1 KGHSH and CDR2 LQKENI come from the germline V gene. Trimming cost V 3 bases and J 6 bases, with 12 bases left between them. This CDR3 spans 14 amino acids. The CDR3 DNA sequence: TGTGCCAGCTCACCCCCGGGTAGCGGCAATGAGCAGTTCTTC. Residues: CASSPPGSGNEQFF.

The table lists this clone with a few counts. The chain has TRBV19 and TRBJ2-5; 9 positions match TRBD2. The CDR3 is 16 amino acids. Trimming removed 6 bases from V and 3 bases from J; junction bases left unmatched: 11. Per the germline V gene, CDR1 is LNHDA and CDR2 is SQIVND (reference sequence). CDR3 in DNA: TGTGCCAGTAGAAAACTAATACTAGCGGGCGAAGAGACCCAGTACTTC. This encodes CASRKLILAGEETQYF.

V and J are TRBV19 and TRBJ1-1; TRBD1 matches 9 bases. Germline-derived CDR1 and CDR2 are LNHDA and SQIVND (reference sequence). Trimming cost V 8 bases and J 0 bases; bases outside gene matches: 10. This CDR3 is 16 amino acids long. CDR3 region: CASRPGTGFMNTEAFF. DNA of the CDR3: TGTGCCAGTCGCCCCGGGACAGGGTTTATGAACACTGAAGCTTTCTTT.

The chain recombines TRBV11-3 with TRBJ1-5, with a possible D match to TRBD1 (5 bases). The CDR3 extends over 13 amino acids. Trimming cost V 5 bases and J 6 bases, with 11 bases left between them. CDR1 SGHNT and CDR2 YENEEA come from the germline V gene. As DNA, the CDR3 is TGTGCCAGCAGCCCGGGGGGTGGTCAGCCCCAGCATTTT. Protein product: CASSPGGGQPQHF. Complete variable domain (other parts from reference TRBV11-3 and TRBJ1-5): EAGVVQSPRYKIIEKKQPVAFWCNPISGHNTLYWYLQNLGQGPELLIRYENEEAVDDSQLPKDRFSAERLKGVDSTLKIQPAELGDSAVYLCASSPGGGQPQHFGDGTRLSIL.

The J gene is TRBJ1-1, the V gene TRBV4-2; 9 nucleotides align to TRBD1. From germline, CDR1 is LGHNA and CDR2 YNFKEQ. CDR3 size: 16 residues. V gave up 3 bases and J gave up 1 base; unmatched junction bases: 6. CDR3 region: CASSHELDRGNTEAFF. CDR3 nucleotide sequence: TGTGCCAGCAGCCACGAGTTGGACAGGGGGAACACTGAAGCTTTCTTT.

This clone was counted between two and nine times. The genes are TRBV28 and TRBJ2-2; weak D call: TRBD2 (6 bases). Trimming stripped 8 bases from V and 3 bases from J, with 13 bases between. The CDR3 is made up of 14 amino acids. Germline CDR1 and CDR2: MDHEN and SYDVKM. This CDR3 reads CASLGGADTGELFF. Written as DNA, the CDR3 is TGTGCCAGCCTGGGGGGTGCGGACACCGGGGAGCTGTTTTTT.

The rearrangement joins TRBV6-1 to TRBJ2-1; no clear D gene. V gave up 1 base and J gave up 8 bases, with 12 bases separating them. Per the germline V gene, CDR1 is MNHNS and CDR2 is SASEGT. The CDR3 totals 14 residues. The CDR3 DNA reads TGTGCCAGCAGTGAAGGGGTCGGCGGAGATGAGCAGTTCTTC. Its translation is CASSEGVGGDEQFF.

The genes are TRBV5-1 and TRBJ1-1; TRBD1 matches 7 bases. The junction had 21 bases not matched to a gene; V was cut back by 3 bases and J by 7 bases. Germline values: CDR1 SGHRS, CDR2 YFSETQ. The CDR3 loop spans 18 amino acids. The CDR3 loop is CASSSLGSYGTESFEAFF. CDR3 DNA: TGCGCCAGCAGCTCCCTGGGGTCCTACGGGACAGAGAGCTTTGAAGCTTTCTTT.

This rearrangement joins TRBV19 to TRBJ1-4; D uncertain. Germline assignment: CDR1 LNHDA and CDR2 SQIVND (reference sequence). The V gene lost 7 bases and the J gene lost 6 bases, with 12 bases spanning the gap. The CDR3 has 13 residues. The CDR3 region is CASKPVYYEKLFF. CDR3 sequence (DNA): TGTGCCAGTAAGCCCGTCTACTATGAAAAACTGTTTTTT.

This clone was seen only once. This rearrangement joins TRBV28 to TRBJ2-5, with 7 bases identical to TRBD1. The V and J ends lost 5 bases and 2 bases, in that order; junction bases with no gene match: 8. The CDR3 runs to 15 residues. CDR1 is MDHEN, CDR2 SYDVKM, per germline. This CDR3 is CASSTVTGTQETQYF. In DNA, the CDR3 is TGTGCCAGCAGTACCGTGACAGGGACACAAGAGACCCAGTACTTC.

The rearrangement joins TRBV11-3 to TRBJ1-6; tentative D call: TRBD1 (6 bases). The germline CDR1 and CDR2 sequences are SGHNT and YENEEA. The CDR3 contains 12 residues. V gave up 5 bases and J gave up 8 bases, with 7 bases separating them. CDR3 loop: CASSNRDSPLHF. CDR3 nucleotides: TGTGCCAGCAGCAACAGGGATTCACCCCTCCACTTT.

The chain employs TRBV28 and TRBJ1-1; D gene unclear. CDR1 is MDHEN, CDR2 SYDVKM, per germline. The CDR3 loop spans 14 amino acids. V was shortened by 3 bases and J by 4 bases, with 12 bases between the two germline ends. The CDR3 DNA is TGTGCCAGCAGTTTCGGAGGGTCGGGCACTGAAGCTTTCTTT. Residues: CASSFGGSGTEAFF.

The chain couples TRBV15 to TRBJ1-4, with TRBD1 as a possible D gene (5 bases). V gave up 3 bases and J gave up 5 bases, with 13 bases separating them. CDR3 size: 15 residues. Germline-derived CDR1 and CDR2 are LNHNV and YYDKDF (reference sequence). DNA for the CDR3: TGTGCCACCAGCAGCTTTCAGGGAACAAATGAAAAACTGTTTTTT. Its translation: CATSSFQGTNEKLFF.

The rearrangement joins TRBV4-1 to TRBJ2-1; possibly TRBD2 for D (6 bases). CDR1 is MGHRA, CDR2 YSYEKL, per germline. Between the trimmed V and J ends, which lost 2 bases and 4 bases, there was a span of 15 bases. The CDR3 is made up of 16 amino acids. CDR3 nucleotide sequence: TGCGCCAGCAGCCAAACAATCGGGAGCCGTTACAATGAGCAGTTCTTC. Translated: CASSQTIGSRYNEQFF.

This clone occurred a few times. The rearrangement uses TRBV2 and TRBJ2-2; TRBD1 agrees at 11 bases. The V and J ends lost 6 bases and 5 bases, in that order; junction bases with no gene match: 2. The CDR3 has 14 residues. Germline V CDR1 and CDR2: SNHLY, FYNNEI. The CDR3 sequence: CASRDRGLTGELFF. CDR3 DNA sequence: TGTGCCAGCAGGGACAGGGGGCTTACCGGGGAGCTGTTTTTT. Based on the CDR3 plus reference TRBV2 and TRBJ2-2, the full variable domain is EPEVTQTPSHQVTQMGQEVILRCVPISNHLYFYWYRQILGQKVEFLVSFYNNEISEKSEIFDDQFSVERPDGSNFTLKIRSTKLEDSAMYFCASRDRGLTGELFFGEGSRLTVL.

The chain couples TRBV10-3 to TRBJ1-2; maybe TRBD1 (6 bases). Looked up from germline, CDR1 is ENHRY and CDR2 is SYGVKD. The CDR3 loop spans 13 amino acids. V lost 9 bases to trimming and J lost 7 bases, with 18 bases between them. The CDR3 loop reads CAIRDNSQGGYTF. The CDR3 coding sequence is TGTGCCATTAGGGACAACTCACAGGGTGGCTACACCTTC.